This T cell receptor beta chain emerged from a study of T cells and Merkel cell carcinoma outcomes. General observations from the study: In Merkel cell carcinoma, repertoire and T-cell density reportedly predicted outcomes.

About this clone: Its antigen is unidentified.

Per germline, CDR1 SEHNR and CDR2 FQNEAQ (reference sequence). Deletions cut 6 bases from V and 3 bases from J, with 12 bases between. The CDR3 has 13 residues. Assay: immunoSEQ multiplex PCR; the TCRdb copy retains only in-frame clones and omits some. Here the sample spans 6,700 or so clones, roughly 91% being singletons. The chain uses TRBV7-9 and TRBJ2-7, with D possibly called TRBD1 or TRBD2 (6 bases each). This receptor was identified in a human donor with Merkel cell carcinoma. The specimen sequenced was tumor tissue from Merkel cell carcinoma. The CDR3 DNA reads as TGTGCCAGCAGGTCAGAGGGGGGCTACGAGCAGTACGTC. Amino acid sequence: CASRSEGGYEQYV.